The 25 T cell receptor beta chains given below trace back to one sample, sequenced in a study of cytomegalovirus exposure and HLA in healthy donors. The PCR was carried out with 60 Vbeta primers and 13 Jbeta primers. TCRdb's table, derived via immunoSEQ multiplex PCR, lists solely in-frame clones and lacks some. The listing records 45,000 to 60,000 clones. Material for sequencing was PBMCs. Every receptor here comes from a female donor in good health and CMV-seronegative.

CDR3 coding DNA: TGCAGCGTTCTCTTGGGTCCCGGGAGCCTAAAGCACACTGAAGCTTTCTTT. Translation gives CSVLLGPGSLKHTEAFF. The rearrangement joins TRBV29-1 to TRBJ1-1; D uncertain. The CDR3 spans 17 residues. V was clipped by 5 bases and J by 3 bases, with 25 bases between them. CDR1 SQVTM and CDR2 ANQGSEA come from the germline V gene.

The J gene is TRBJ1-5, the V gene TRBV30; no definite D call. Between the trimmed V and J ends, which lost 3 bases and 4 bases, there was a span of 10 bases. The CDR3 loop spans 13 amino acids. CDR1 and CDR2 (germline): GTSNPN, SVGIG (reference sequence). In DNA, the CDR3 is TGTGCCTGGAGCGCCAGTTGGAATCAGCCCCAGCATTTT. It codes for CAWSASWNQPQHF.

V usage is TRBV13 and J usage is TRBJ2-1, with 7 positions matching TRBD2. The J segment lost 6 bases and the V segment lost 2 bases, leaving 10 bases of the junction unmatched. The length of the CDR3 is 16 residues. Germline V CDR1 and CDR2: PRHDT, FYEKMQ (reference sequence). The chain's CDR3 is CASSLIAGIDSNEQFF. The CDR3 bases are TGTGCCAGCAGCTTAATAGCGGGCATTGATTCCAATGAGCAGTTCTTC. The full variable domain, rest sourced from reference TRBV13 and TRBJ2-1, is AAGVIQSPRHLIKEKRETATLKCYPIPRHDTVYWYQQGPGQDPQFLISFYEKMQSDKGSIPDRFSAQQFSDYHSELNMSSLELGDSALYFCASSLIAGIDSNEQFFGPGTRLTVL.

The V gene is TRBV27, the J gene TRBJ1-2; D not resolved. The germline V and J ends were trimmed by 2 bases and 3 bases, with 10 bases remaining between them. Germline-derived CDR1 and CDR2 are MNHEY and SMNVEV (reference sequence). The CDR3 spans 14 residues. CDR3 sequence: CASSLAVADYGYTF. The DNA of the CDR3 is TGTGCCAGCAGTTTAGCCGTAGCAGACTATGGCTACACCTTC.

This chain links TRBV30 with TRBJ2-1, with D possibly being TRBD2 (6 bases). Looked up from germline, CDR1 is GTSNPN and CDR2 is SVGIG (reference sequence). The length of the CDR3 is 18 residues. Between the trimmed V and J ends, which lost 2 bases and 0 bases, there was a span of 20 bases. CDR3 bases: TGTGCCTGGAGTAAGACTAGGGTAAGCGTGAGCTCCTACAATGAGCAGTTCTTC. Its translation is CAWSKTRVSVSSYNEQFF.

The chain combines TRBV18 with TRBJ2-7, with 7 bases that match TRBD2. Germline V lookup: CDR1 KGHSH, CDR2 LQKENI. The junction had 2 bases not matched to a gene; V was cut back by 2 bases and J by 1 base. This CDR3 spans 14 amino acids. The CDR3 protein is CASSPREGSYEQYF. CDR3 coding DNA: TGTGCCAGCTCACCAAGGGAGGGTTCCTACGAGCAGTACTTC.

This sequence joins TRBV5-6 and TRBJ2-7; maybe TRBD2 (7 bases). Deletions cut 4 bases from V and 3 bases from J, with 14 bases between. Germline CDR1 SGHDT, CDR2 YYEEEE. The CDR3 loop spans 14 amino acids. CDR3 region: CASSPGGGGYEQYF. The CDR3 DNA is TGTGCCAGCAGCCCTGGGGGGGGCGGCTACGAGCAGTACTTC.

V is TRBV2 and J is TRBJ1-2, with 8 bases aligning to TRBD1. V lost 7 bases, J lost 4 bases, and 5 bases stayed unmatched. CDR1 is SNHLY, CDR2 FYNNEI, per germline. There are 13 residues in the CDR3. The CDR3 coding sequence is TGTGCCAGCAATGGACAGGGTGCCTATGGCTACACCTTC. Encoded protein: CASNGQGAYGYTF.

V usage is TRBV30 and J usage is TRBJ1-2; D is perhaps TRBD1 (5 bases). CDR3 length: 11 amino acids. Germline V gene sequence: CDR1 GTSNPN, CDR2 SVGIG (reference sequence). Trimming shortened V by 3 bases and J by 8 bases, and 10 bases separated the two germline ends. The CDR3 loop is CAWSRGVGYTF. The DNA of the CDR3 is TGTGCCTGGAGCCGGGGGGTAGGCTACACCTTC.

The gene calls are TRBV5-1 and TRBJ2-2; 7 bases match TRBD2. V shed 1 base, J shed 3 bases, and the junction held 3 bases outside the gene matches. This CDR3 contains 15 residues. Germline lookup yields CDR1 SGHRS and CDR2 YFSETQ. In DNA, the CDR3 is TGCGCCAGCAGCTTGTTGGCGGGAGACACCGGGGAGCTGTTTTTT. Residues: CASSLLAGDTGELFF. Variable domain in full (rest from reference TRBV5-1 and TRBJ2-2): KAGVTQTPRYLIKTRGQQVTLSCSPISGHRSVSWYQQTPGQGLQFLFEYFSETQRNKGNFPGRFSGRQFSNSRSEMNVSTLELGDSALYLCASSLLAGDTGELFFGEGSRLTVL.

The chain employs TRBV5-1 and TRBJ2-7; D remains unclear. The germline V gene has CDR1 SGHRS and CDR2 YFSETQ. This CDR3 is built from 14 residues. The ends were cut back, 1 base at V and 0 bases at J, with 8 bases in the middle. CDR3 region: CASSLFSHSYEQYF. In DNA form, the CDR3 reads TGCGCCAGCAGCTTGTTCAGTCACTCCTACGAGCAGTACTTC.

This chain links TRBV10-3 with TRBJ1-1; 12 bases align to TRBD1. The germline V gene has CDR1 ENHRY and CDR2 SYGVKD. The CDR3 is 15 residues long. V lost 6 bases to trimming and J lost 2 bases; unmatched junction nucleotides: 4. This chain's CDR3 is CAIRGDRGPNTEAFF. CDR3 sequence (DNA): TGTGCCATCAGGGGGGACAGGGGGCCCAACACTGAAGCTTTCTTT.

The V and J genes are TRBV7-6 and TRBJ2-7, with 8 bases aligning to TRBD1. This CDR3 has 16 amino acids. CDR1 and CDR2 (germline): SGHVS, FNYEAQ. After removal of 0 bases from V and 6 bases from J, the junction contained 10 bases not matched to a gene. CDR3: CASSLALQGESSEQYF. CDR3 DNA sequence: TGTGCCAGCAGCTTAGCGTTACAGGGGGAATCGTCCGAGCAGTACTTC.

The rearrangement uses TRBV14 and TRBJ2-7; 8 bases fit TRBD1. CDR1 and CDR2 from the germline V gene are SGHDN and FVKESK. Trimming removed 1 base from V and 0 bases from J; junction bases left unmatched: 5. CDR3 length: 16 amino acids. CDR3 nucleotide sequence: TGTGCCAGCAGCCAAGGACGGACAGGGAGCTCCTACGAGCAGTACTTC. Its translation: CASSQGRTGSSYEQYF. Full variable domain (rest looked up from reference TRBV14 and TRBJ2-7): EAGVTQFPSHSVIEKGQTVTLRCDPISGHDNLYWYRRVMGKEIKFLLHFVKESKQDESGMPNNRFLAERTGGTYSTLKVQPAELEDSGVYFCASSQGRTGSSYEQYFGPGTRLTVT.

V gene TRBV4-2 combines with J gene TRBJ2-5; TRBD1 agrees at 8 bases. J lost 3 bases, V lost 0 bases, and 6 bases had no gene match. Germline loops: CDR1 LGHNA, CDR2 YNFKEQ. The CDR3 is 16 residues long. The CDR3 sequence: CASSQDGPGGEETQYF. The CDR3 bases are TGTGCCAGCAGCCAAGATGGTCCAGGGGGCGAAGAGACCCAGTACTTC.

The chain recombines TRBV11-3 with TRBJ2-7, with TRBD1 matching over 12 bases. J lost 3 bases, V lost 5 bases, and 5 bases had no gene match. CDR3 size: 15 residues. Per the germline V gene, CDR1 is SGHNT and CDR2 is YENEEA. The CDR3 reads CASSDRDRGLYEQYF. CDR3 bases: TGTGCCAGCAGCGACCGGGACAGGGGGCTCTACGAGCAGTACTTC.

The rearrangement uses TRBV4-3 and TRBJ2-5; 12 bases are a match to TRBD2. Unmatched junction bases numbered 4, after V lost 3 bases and J lost 2 bases. This CDR3 has 16 amino acids. Germline values: CDR1 LGHNA, CDR2 YSLEER. The CDR3 nucleotides read TGCGCCAGCAGCCAGGCGCTAGCGGGGGGGCAAGAGACCCAGTACTTC. This gives the protein CASSQALAGGQETQYF.

The rearrangement uses TRBV5-1 and TRBJ2-1, with 11 bases lining up with TRBD2. CDR3 length equals 16 residues. Germline values: CDR1 SGHRS, CDR2 YFSETQ. V dropped 4 bases and J dropped 6; count of bases not matched to a gene: 9. The CDR3 nucleotides are TGCGCCAGCAGCACGCAACCGGGACTAGCGGCCAATGAGCAGTTCTTC. Translation gives CASSTQPGLAANEQFF.

V and J are TRBV30 and TRBJ1-5; 8 bases fit TRBD1. This CDR3 is 15 amino acids long. Germline CDR1 reads GTSNPN; CDR2 reads SVGIG (reference sequence). Trimming took 2 bases from V and 4 from J; bases not matched to a gene: 7. DNA of the CDR3: TGTGCCTGGAGTCCACAGACAGGGGAGAATCAGCCCCAGCATTTT. Translated: CAWSPQTGENQPQHF.

The rearrangement uses TRBV28 and TRBJ1-3; TRBD1 agrees at 7 bases. The CDR3 runs to 16 residues. Per germline, CDR1 MDHEN and CDR2 SYDVKM. The V and J ends lost 7 bases and 0 bases, in that order; junction bases with no gene match: 9. CDR3 in DNA: TGTGCCAGCACCTTTCTCGGGACAGCCTCTGGAAACACCATATATTTT. Protein product: CASTFLGTASGNTIYF. Based on the CDR3 plus reference TRBV28 and TRBJ1-3, the full variable domain is DVKVTQSSRYLVKRTGEKVFLECVQDMDHENMFWYRQDPGLGLRLIYFSYDVKMKEKGDIPEGYSVSREKKERFSLILESASTNQTSMYLCASTFLGTASGNTIYFGEGSWLTVV.

V and J are TRBV18 and TRBJ2-7; a possible D gene is TRBD1 (6 bases). With 6 bases removed from V and 2 bases from J, the gap between germline ends came to 20 bases. The CDR3 has 16 residues. Per the germline V gene, CDR1 is KGHSH and CDR2 is LQKENI. The CDR3 sequence: CASSPLSGDLAYEQYF. Here the CDR3 DNA reads TGTGCCAGCTCCCCCTTGTCAGGGGATCTTGCCTACGAGCAGTACTTC.

The rearrangement links TRBV6-5 to TRBJ1-3; tentative D call: TRBD1 (5 bases). Trimming shortened V by 6 bases and J by 0 bases, and 9 bases separated the two germline ends. Germline lookup yields CDR1 MNHEY and CDR2 SVGAGI. The CDR3 runs 14 residues. The DNA for the CDR3 is TGTGCCAGCAGGAAGGGACTCTCTGGAAACACCATATATTTT. Translated, it gives CASRKGLSGNTIYF.

This chain joins TRBV5-1 and TRBJ1-3; unclear D gene. Trimming shortened V by 0 bases and J by 0 bases, and 13 bases separated the two germline ends. The CDR3 runs to 17 residues. Germline lookup yields CDR1 SGHRS and CDR2 YFSETQ. The CDR3 is CASSLGETLSSGNTIYF. The CDR3 DNA reads TGCGCCAGCAGCTTGGGGGAGACCCTCAGCTCTGGAAACACCATATATTTT.

On this clone: An end of the junction does not agree with germline; a read error may underlie this. The J gene is TRBJ2-7, the V gene TRBV30, with 12 bases lining up with TRBD1. Per germline, CDR1 GTSNPN and CDR2 SVGIG (reference sequence). The CDR3 has 15 amino acids. CDR3 sequence reads: CAGSAGGQGAAGQYF. The CDR3 DNA reads TGTGCCGGGAGTGCTGGGGGACAGGGGGCGGCAGGACAGTACTTC.

This sequence joins TRBV4-2 and TRBJ2-5; D unclear. V shed 0 bases and J shed 6 bases, with 5 bases lying between them. Germline values: CDR1 LGHNA, CDR2 YNFKEQ. CDR3 length equals 12 residues. The CDR3 reads CASSQDGQTQYF. CDR3 coding DNA: TGTGCCAGCAGCCAAGATGGCCAGACCCAGTACTTC.